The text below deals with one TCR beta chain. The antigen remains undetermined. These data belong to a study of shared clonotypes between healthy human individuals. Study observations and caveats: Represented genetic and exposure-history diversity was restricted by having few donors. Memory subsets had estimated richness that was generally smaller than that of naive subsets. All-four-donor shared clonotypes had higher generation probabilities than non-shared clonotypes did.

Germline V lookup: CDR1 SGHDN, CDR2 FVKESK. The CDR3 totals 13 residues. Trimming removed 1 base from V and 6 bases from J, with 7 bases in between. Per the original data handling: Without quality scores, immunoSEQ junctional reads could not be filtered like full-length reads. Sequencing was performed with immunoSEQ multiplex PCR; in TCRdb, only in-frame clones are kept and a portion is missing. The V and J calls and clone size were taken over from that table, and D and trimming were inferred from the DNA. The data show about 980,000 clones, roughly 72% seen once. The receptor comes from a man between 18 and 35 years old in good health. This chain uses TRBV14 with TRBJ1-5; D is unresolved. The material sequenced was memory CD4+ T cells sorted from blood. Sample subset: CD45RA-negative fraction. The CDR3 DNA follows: TGTGCCAGCAGCCAAGGGTTGAGTCAGCCCCAGCATTTT. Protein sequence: CASSQGLSQPQHF.